This entry describes one T cell receptor (beta chain). The time point is: persistent/refractory GD, antithyroid drugs over 5 years with positive TRAb. There was RNA extracted from PBMCs, and the TCR library was made from it. HTBI primers from iRepertoire and Arm-PCR of CDR3 regions yielded the TCR beta libraries. One entry per CDR3 protein results from TCRdb running MiXCR on the multiplex PCR reads. The table lists 450,000 or so distinct CDR3 sequences, roughly 22% of them singletons. The data were taken from a study of regulatory T cells in long-lasting Graves disease. This TCR derives from a female donor with Graves disease. This sample comprised peripheral blood mononuclear cells (PBMCs), obtained when the disease was refractory, from a patient treated with antithyroid drugs.

The CDR3 bases are TGTGCCAGCAGTTTAGTGATTGGACGCCTCTCTGGAAACACCATATATTTT. Amino acid sequence: CASSLVIGRLSGNTIYF. The rearrangement joins TRBV12-3 or TRBV12-4 to TRBJ1-3, with D unclear. The V and J ends lost 1 base and 0 bases respectively, with 13 bases between them. CDR3 length: 17 amino acids.